These 2 T cell receptor beta chains originate from one sample sequenced in a study of OX40 agonist ivuxolimab in advanced cancers. Assay used: immunoSEQ multiplex PCR; TCRdb lists only in-frame clones, some missing. The sample includes about 40,000 clones, about 72% of them seen just once. Sample: CD4+ or CD8+ T cells sorted from blood, taken in a trial of the OX40 agonist ivuxolimab. The origin of the receptors is an adult with an advanced solid tumor such as melanoma, head and neck, liver or kidney cancer.

The V and J genes are TRBV28 and TRBJ2-1, with a tentative D call TRBD1 (5 bases). Trimming shortened V by 7 bases and J by 5 bases, and 18 bases separated the two germline ends. The V gene's germline CDR1 is MDHEN and CDR2 SYDVKM. The CDR3 totals 15 residues. CDR3: CASTSPGSPNNEQFF. CDR3 sequence (DNA): TGTGCCAGCACCTCCCCAGGGTCTCCAAACAATGAGCAGTTCTTC.

This rearrangement joins TRBV12-5 to TRBJ2-2; 7 bases line up with TRBD1. The CDR3 runs to 17 residues. Germline V lookup: CDR1 LGHNT, CDR2 FRNRAP. V lost 8 bases and J lost 10; bases outside the gene matches: 22. CDR3: CASSEKTGDTNPEELFF. The CDR3 DNA sequence: TGTGCTAGTTCGGAGAAAACAGGGGACACAAATCCGGAGGAGCTGTTTTTT.